This T cell receptor (beta chain) stems from a study of blood T cells in healthy people across ages. There are 14 residues in the CDR3. With 4 bases removed from V and 7 bases from J, the gap between germline ends came to 12 bases. The germline V gene encodes CDR1 SGHRS and CDR2 YFSETQ. Every donor gave 9 to 10 milliliters of peripheral blood. This clonotype was counted between two and nine times. With a J-beta primer mix and a sample-barcoded 5' primer, a second PCR ran 7 to 11 cycles. TCRdb fed the 5' RACE reads into MiXCR, producing one record per CDR3 protein. Found here are around 2 million distinct CDR3 sequences, about two fifths of them singletons; the top ten hold roughly 23%.

Material for sequencing was blood. V is TRBV5-1 and J is TRBJ1-6; D is perhaps TRBD1 (5 bases). The clonotype originates from a human donor in good health. In DNA, the CDR3 is TGCGCCAGCAGCATTGACAGAGAGAATTCACCCCTCCACTTT. Protein: CASSIDRENSPLHF.